The source of this TCR beta chain is a study of cytomegalovirus exposure and HLA in healthy donors. Trimming took off 5 bases at V and 0 bases at J, with 10 bases between the two ends. Looked up from germline, CDR1 is SEHNR and CDR2 is FQNEAQ (reference sequence). This CDR3 has 14 residues. Study observations and caveats: Segments of the TCR beta V type were, in most cases, productive about 87% or about 30% of the time in an earlier analysis.

These donors, healthy bone marrow donors, were studied. For this clone: Its target is unknown.

This PCR relied on a set of 60 Vbeta primers and 13 Jbeta primers. The assay was immunoSEQ multiplex PCR, and TCRdb's table has in-frame clones only and misses some. The data show 150,000 to 200,000 clones, more than 65% seen once. The chain couples TRBV7-9 to TRBJ1-1; tentative D call: TRBD1 (6 bases). The TCR sequence derives from a woman aged 25 to 39 in good health and CMV-seropositive. Input material: PBMCs. The DNA of the CDR3 is TGTGCCAGCAGCCGCACAGGGTTGAACACTGAAGCTTTCTTT. Protein: CASSRTGLNTEAFF.